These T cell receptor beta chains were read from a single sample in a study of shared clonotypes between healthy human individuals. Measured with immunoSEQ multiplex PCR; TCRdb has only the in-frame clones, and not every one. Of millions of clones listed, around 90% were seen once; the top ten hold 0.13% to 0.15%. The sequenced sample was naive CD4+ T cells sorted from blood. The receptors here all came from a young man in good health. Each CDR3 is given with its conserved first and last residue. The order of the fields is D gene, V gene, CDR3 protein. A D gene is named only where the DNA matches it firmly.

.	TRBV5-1	CASSPRRGDGYGYTF
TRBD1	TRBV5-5	CASSQGVSGNTIYF
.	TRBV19	CASSISSSNQPQHF
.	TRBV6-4	CASSVNREETQYF
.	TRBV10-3	CAITGGLNTDTQYF
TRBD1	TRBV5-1	CASSLQGSLHEQFF
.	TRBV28	CASSGQRGQQYF
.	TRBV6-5	CASSSNKAYTF
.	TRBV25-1	CASSDHGGNTIYF
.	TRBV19	CASRHPSGTGELFF
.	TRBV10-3	CAYSGTPGLSGNTIYF
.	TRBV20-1	CSAESYEQYF
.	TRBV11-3	CASSPGDKGSYEQYF
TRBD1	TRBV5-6	CASSVGTVSNQPQHF
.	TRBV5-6	CASSRATNFYTF
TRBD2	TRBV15	CATSRDRTSGVNIQYF
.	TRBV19	CASSIGDRRDEAFF
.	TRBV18	CASSPEQNYGYTF
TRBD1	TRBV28	CASSQKTGTGYSNQPQHF
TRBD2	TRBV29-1	CSAGTSGGAYPGELFF
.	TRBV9	CASSVDGASSYEQYF
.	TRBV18	CASSGAQLYGYTF
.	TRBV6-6	CASSLNHKYYEQYF
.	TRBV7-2	CASSLATGTDTQYF
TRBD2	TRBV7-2	CASSPQGGLAGGPGTQYF
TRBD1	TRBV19	CASRQGAFTDTQYF
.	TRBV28	CASSRGPAPYEQYF